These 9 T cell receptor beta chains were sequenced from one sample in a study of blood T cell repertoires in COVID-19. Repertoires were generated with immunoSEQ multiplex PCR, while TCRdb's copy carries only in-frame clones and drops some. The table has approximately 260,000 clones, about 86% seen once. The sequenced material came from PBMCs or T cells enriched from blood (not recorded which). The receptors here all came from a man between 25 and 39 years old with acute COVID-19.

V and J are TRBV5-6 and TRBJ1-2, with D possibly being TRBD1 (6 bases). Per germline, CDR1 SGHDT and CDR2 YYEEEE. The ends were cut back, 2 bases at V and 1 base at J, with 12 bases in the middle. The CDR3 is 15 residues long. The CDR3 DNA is TGTGCCAGCAGCTTATCAGGACAGAATAACTATGGCTACACCTTC. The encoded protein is CASSLSGQNNYGYTF.

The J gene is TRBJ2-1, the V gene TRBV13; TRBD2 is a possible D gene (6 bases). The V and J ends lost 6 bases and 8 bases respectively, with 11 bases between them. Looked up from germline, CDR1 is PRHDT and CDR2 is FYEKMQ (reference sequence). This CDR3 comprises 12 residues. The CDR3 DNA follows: TGTGCCAGCAGTGGAGGGTACCATGAGCAGTTCTTC. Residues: CASSGGYHEQFF.

This chain's CDR3 is CAWKNLGGETQYF. CDR3 sequence (DNA): TGTGCCTGGAAGAACCTCGGGGGGGAGACCCAGTACTTC. V gene TRBV30 combines with J gene TRBJ2-5; 7 nucleotides match TRBD2. The CDR3 contains 13 residues. With V trimmed by 4 bases and J by 5 bases, 7 bases remained unmatched. The germline CDR1 and CDR2 sequences are GTSNPN and SVGIG (reference sequence).

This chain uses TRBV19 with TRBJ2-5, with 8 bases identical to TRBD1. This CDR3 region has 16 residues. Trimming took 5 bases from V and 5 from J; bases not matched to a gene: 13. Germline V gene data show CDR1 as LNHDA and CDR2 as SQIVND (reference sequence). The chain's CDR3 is CASSARTGPSRETQYF. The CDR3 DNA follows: TGTGCCAGTAGTGCAAGGACAGGGCCCTCTAGGGAGACCCAGTACTTC.

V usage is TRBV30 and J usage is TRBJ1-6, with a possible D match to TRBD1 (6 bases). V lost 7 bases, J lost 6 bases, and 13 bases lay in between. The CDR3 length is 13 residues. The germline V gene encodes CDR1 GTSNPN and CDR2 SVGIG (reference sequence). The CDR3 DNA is TGTGCCTTGGACAGTCTGGTTAATTCACCCCTCCACTTT. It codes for CALDSLVNSPLHF.

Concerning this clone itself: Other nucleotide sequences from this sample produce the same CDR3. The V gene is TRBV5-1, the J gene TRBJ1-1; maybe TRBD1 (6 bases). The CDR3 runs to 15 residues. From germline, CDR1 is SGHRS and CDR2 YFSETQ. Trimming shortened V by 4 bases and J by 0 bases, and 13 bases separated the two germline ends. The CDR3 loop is CASSLPGQMNTEAFF. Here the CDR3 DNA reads TGCGCCAGCAGCCTTCCGGGACAAATGAACACTGAAGCTTTCTTT.

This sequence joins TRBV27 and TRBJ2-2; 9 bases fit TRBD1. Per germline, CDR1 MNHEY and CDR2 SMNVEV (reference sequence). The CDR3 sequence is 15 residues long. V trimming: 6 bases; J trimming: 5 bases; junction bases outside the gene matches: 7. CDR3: CASRSGTGLTGELFF. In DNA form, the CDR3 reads TGTGCCAGCAGGTCCGGGACAGGGTTAACCGGGGAGCTGTTTTTT.

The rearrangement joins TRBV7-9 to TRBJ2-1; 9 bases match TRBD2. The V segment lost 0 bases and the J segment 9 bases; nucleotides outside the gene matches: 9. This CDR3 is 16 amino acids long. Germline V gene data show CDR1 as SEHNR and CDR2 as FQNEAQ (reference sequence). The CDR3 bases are TGTGCCAGCAGCTTAGCACCCCTTATAGCGGGAGCTGAGCAGTTCTTC. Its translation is CASSLAPLIAGAEQFF.

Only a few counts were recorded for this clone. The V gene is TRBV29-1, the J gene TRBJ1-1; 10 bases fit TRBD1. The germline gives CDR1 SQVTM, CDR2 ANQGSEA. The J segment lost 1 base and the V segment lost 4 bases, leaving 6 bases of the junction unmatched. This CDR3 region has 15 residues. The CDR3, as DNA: TGCAGCGTTGTCCCGGGACAGGGGACGAACACTGAAGCTTTCTTT. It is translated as CSVVPGQGTNTEAFF.